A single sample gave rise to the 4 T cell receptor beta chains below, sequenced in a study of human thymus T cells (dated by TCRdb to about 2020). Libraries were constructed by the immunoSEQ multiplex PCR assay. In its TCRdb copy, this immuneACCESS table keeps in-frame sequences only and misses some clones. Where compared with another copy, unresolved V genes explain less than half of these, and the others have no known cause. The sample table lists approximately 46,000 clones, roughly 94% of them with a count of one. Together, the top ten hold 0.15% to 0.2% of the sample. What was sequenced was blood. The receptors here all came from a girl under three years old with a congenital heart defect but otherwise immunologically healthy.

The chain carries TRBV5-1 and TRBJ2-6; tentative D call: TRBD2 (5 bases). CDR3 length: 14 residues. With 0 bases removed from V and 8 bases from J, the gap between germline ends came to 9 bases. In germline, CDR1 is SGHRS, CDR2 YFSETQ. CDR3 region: CASSLVGETNVLTF. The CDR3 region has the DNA TGCGCCAGCAGCTTGGTCGGGGAGACCAACGTCCTGACTTTC. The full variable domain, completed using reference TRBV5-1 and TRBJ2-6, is KAGVTQTPRYLIKTRGQQVTLSCSPISGHRSVSWYQQTPGQGLQFLFEYFSETQRNKGNFPGRFSGRQFSNSRSEMNVSTLELGDSALYLCASSLVGETNVLTFGAGSRLTVL.

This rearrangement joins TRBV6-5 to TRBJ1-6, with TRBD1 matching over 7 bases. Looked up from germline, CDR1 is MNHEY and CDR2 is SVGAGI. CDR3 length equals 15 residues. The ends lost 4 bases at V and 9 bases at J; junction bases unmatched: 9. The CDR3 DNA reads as TGTGCCAGCAGTTCCTCCGGGACAGCTTTTTCACCCCTCCACTTT. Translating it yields CASSSSGTAFSPLHF.

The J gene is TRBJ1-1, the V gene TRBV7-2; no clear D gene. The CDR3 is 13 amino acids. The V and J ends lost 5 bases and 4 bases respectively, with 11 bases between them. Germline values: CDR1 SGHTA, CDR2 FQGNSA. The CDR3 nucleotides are TGTGCCAGCAGCCACAGAGGACTCACTGAAGCTTTCTTT. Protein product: CASSHRGLTEAFF.

The CDR3 DNA sequence: TGTGCCACCAGCAGAGATTCGGAGCCCCCTAGCACAGATACGCAGTATTTT. Its translation is CATSRDSEPPSTDTQYF. The chain uses TRBV15 and TRBJ2-3; D gene ambiguous. Per the germline V gene, CDR1 is LNHNV and CDR2 is YYDKDF (reference sequence). V shed 0 bases and J shed 0 bases, with 13 bases lying between them. This CDR3 region has 17 residues. Full variable domain (rest looked up from reference TRBV15 and TRBJ2-3): DAMVIQNPRYQVTQFGKPVTLSCSQTLNHNVMYWYQQKSSQAPKLLFHYYDKDFNNEADTPDNFQSRRPNTSFCFLDIRSPGLGDTAMYLCATSRDSEPPSTDTQYFGPGTRLTVL.